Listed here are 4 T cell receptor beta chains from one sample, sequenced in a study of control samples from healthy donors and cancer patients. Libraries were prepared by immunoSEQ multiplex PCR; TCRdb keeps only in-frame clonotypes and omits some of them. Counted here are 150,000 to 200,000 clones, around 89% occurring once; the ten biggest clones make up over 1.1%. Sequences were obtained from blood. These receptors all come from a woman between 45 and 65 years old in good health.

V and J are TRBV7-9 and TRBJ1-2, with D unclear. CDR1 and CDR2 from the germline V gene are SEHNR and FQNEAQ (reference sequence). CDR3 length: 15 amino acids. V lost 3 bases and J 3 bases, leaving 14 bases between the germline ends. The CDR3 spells CASSFEASWDYGYTF. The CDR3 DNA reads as TGTGCCAGCAGCTTCGAGGCTTCATGGGACTATGGCTACACCTTC.

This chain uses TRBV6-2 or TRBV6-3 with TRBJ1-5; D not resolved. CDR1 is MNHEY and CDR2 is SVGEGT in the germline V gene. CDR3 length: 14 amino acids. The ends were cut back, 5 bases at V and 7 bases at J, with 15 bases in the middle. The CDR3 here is CASSPPSFRQPQHF. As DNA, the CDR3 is TGTGCCAGCAGTCCCCCCTCGTTTCGACAGCCCCAGCATTTT.

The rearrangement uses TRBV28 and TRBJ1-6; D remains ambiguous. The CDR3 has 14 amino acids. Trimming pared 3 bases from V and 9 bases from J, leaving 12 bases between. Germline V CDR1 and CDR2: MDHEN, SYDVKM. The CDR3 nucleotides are TGTGCCAGCAGTTTGACGGGGTCCAGTTCACCCCTCCACTTT. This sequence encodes CASSLTGSSSPLHF.

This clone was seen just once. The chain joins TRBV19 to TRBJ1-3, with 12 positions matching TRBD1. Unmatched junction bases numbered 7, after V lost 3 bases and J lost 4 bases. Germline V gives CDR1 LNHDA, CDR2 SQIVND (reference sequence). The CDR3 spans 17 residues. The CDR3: CASSINPGTGGGNTIYF. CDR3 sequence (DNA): TGTGCCAGTAGTATCAACCCCGGGACAGGGGGCGGAAACACCATATATTTT.